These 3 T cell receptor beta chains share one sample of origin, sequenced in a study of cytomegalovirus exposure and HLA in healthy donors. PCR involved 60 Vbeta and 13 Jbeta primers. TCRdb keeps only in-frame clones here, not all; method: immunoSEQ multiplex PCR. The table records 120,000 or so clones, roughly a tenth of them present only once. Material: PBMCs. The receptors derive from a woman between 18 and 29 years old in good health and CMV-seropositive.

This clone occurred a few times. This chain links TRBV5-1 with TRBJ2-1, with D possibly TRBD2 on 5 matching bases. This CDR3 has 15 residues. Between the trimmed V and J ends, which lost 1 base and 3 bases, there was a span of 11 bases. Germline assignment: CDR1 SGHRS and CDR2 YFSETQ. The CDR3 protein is CASSLLRESYNEQFF. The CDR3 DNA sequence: TGCGCCAGCAGCTTGCTAAGGGAGAGCTACAATGAGCAGTTCTTC.

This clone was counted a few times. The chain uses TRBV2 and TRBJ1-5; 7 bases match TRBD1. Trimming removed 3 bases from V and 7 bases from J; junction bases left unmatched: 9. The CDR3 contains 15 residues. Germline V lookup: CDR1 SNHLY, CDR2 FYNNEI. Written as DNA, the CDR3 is TGTGCCAGCAGTGAGTGGAGGGGGCAGGGCCAGCCCCAGCATTTT. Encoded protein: CASSEWRGQGQPQHF.

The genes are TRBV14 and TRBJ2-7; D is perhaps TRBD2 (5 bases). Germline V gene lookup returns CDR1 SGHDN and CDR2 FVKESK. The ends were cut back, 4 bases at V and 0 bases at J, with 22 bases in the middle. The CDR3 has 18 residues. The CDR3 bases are TGTGCCAGCAGCCCATACGGGATCCCCCAAATCTTCTCCTACGAGCAGTACTTC. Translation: CASSPYGIPQIFSYEQYF. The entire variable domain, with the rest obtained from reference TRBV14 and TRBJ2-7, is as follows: EAGVTQFPSHSVIEKGQTVTLRCDPISGHDNLYWYRRVMGKEIKFLLHFVKESKQDESGMPNNRFLAERTGGTYSTLKVQPAELEDSGVYFCASSPYGIPQIFSYEQYFGPGTRLTVT.